These 16 T cell receptor beta chains share one sample of origin, sequenced in a study of cytomegalovirus exposure and HLA in healthy donors. PCR employed 60 Vbeta and 13 Jbeta primers. Data came from immunoSEQ multiplex PCR; TCRdb stores just in-frame clones and leaves some out. The data show around 140,000 clones, around 74% seen once. Sequencing was performed on PBMCs. These receptors were taken from a male donor in good health and CMV-seronegative.

This sequence joins TRBV14 and TRBJ2-1; 10 bases match TRBD2. CDR3 length: 18 residues. Germline trimming cut 2 bases from V and 4 bases from J; bases unmatched to any gene: 11. Germline lookup yields CDR1 SGHDN and CDR2 FVKESK. The DNA of the CDR3 is TGTGCCAGCAGCCAACTCCCTAAGGGACTAGCGAGGTACAATGAGCAGTTCTTC. It codes for CASSQLPKGLARYNEQFF.

The chain recombines TRBV7-9 with TRBJ2-5; 10 bases agree with TRBD2. V shed 5 bases and J 11 bases; nucleotides not matched to a gene: 17. The germline CDR1 and CDR2 sequences are SEHNR and FQNEAQ (reference sequence). This CDR3 contains 16 residues. CDR3 sequence reads: CASSPTGQGLAREQYF. CDR3 sequence (DNA): TGTGCCAGCAGCCCAACGGGTCAGGGACTAGCGAGGGAGCAGTACTTC.

This chain uses TRBV11-2 with TRBJ2-5, with 11 bases that match TRBD2. The V segment lost 1 base and the J segment 8 bases; nucleotides outside the gene matches: 6. Germline assignment: CDR1 SGHAT and CDR2 FQNNGV. CDR3 size: 15 residues. The CDR3 protein is CASSLGLAGRRTQYF. As DNA, the CDR3 is TGTGCCAGCAGCTTAGGACTAGCGGGGCGCCGAACCCAGTACTTC.

The chain carries TRBV28 and TRBJ1-4, with D uncertain. CDR1 and CDR2 (germline): MDHEN, SYDVKM. The CDR3 spans 12 residues. With 2 bases removed from V and 5 bases from J, the gap between germline ends came to 3 bases. CDR3: CASSLLNEKLFF. DNA of the CDR3: TGTGCCAGCAGTTTACTGAATGAAAAACTGTTTTTT.

The CDR3 bases are TGTGCCAGCAGCCGGGACAGCGAAGAATTAAATGAGCAGTTCTTC. Encoded protein: CASSRDSEELNEQFF. The chain joins TRBV7-6 to TRBJ2-1; TRBD1 matches 7 bases. Germline V gene lookup returns CDR1 SGHVS and CDR2 FNYEAQ. V trimming: 5 bases; J trimming: 7 bases; junction bases outside the gene matches: 11. The CDR3 sequence is 15 residues long. Looking up the rest from reference TRBV7-6 and TRBJ2-1 gives the full variable domain: GAGVSQSPRYKVTKRGQDVALRCDPISGHVSLYWYRQALGQGPEFLTYFNYEAQQDKSGLPNDRFSAERPEGSISTLTIQRTEQRDSAMYRCASSRDSEELNEQFFGPGTRLTVL.

The sample holds a few counts of this clone. This chain links TRBV14 with TRBJ2-2, with D unclear. CDR3 length: 11 residues. Trimming took 6 bases from V and 4 from J, leaving 3 bases between them. Germline values: CDR1 SGHDN, CDR2 FVKESK. The CDR3 DNA follows: TGTGCCAGCAGTCGCACCGGGGAGCTGTTTTTT. Translation gives CASSRTGELFF.

The chain combines TRBV19 with TRBJ1-2, with 7 bases lining up with TRBD1. V shed 3 bases and J 4 bases; nucleotides not matched to a gene: 2. CDR3 length: 13 residues. CDR1 and CDR2 from the germline V gene are LNHDA and SQIVND (reference sequence). CDR3 sequence (DNA): TGTGCCAGTAGTATGACAGGGATCTATGGCTACACCTTC. Translating gives CASSMTGIYGYTF. The full variable domain, completed using reference TRBV19 and TRBJ1-2, is DGGITQSPKYLFRKEGQNVTLSCEQNLNHDAMYWYRQDPGQGLRLIYYSQIVNDFQKGDIAEGYSVSREKKESFPLTVTSAQKNPTAFYLCASSMTGIYGYTFGSGTRLTVV.

This clone has a handful of counts. The V gene is TRBV19, the J gene TRBJ2-7, with 8 bases identical to TRBD2. The J segment lost 4 bases and the V segment lost 3 bases, leaving 8 bases of the junction unmatched. CDR1 LNHDA and CDR2 SQIVND come from the germline V gene (reference sequence). The CDR3 is 15 amino acids. The CDR3 spells CASSISGRAGYEQYF. The CDR3, as DNA: TGTGCCAGTAGTATTTCCGGGAGGGCCGGGTACGAGCAGTACTTC.

V gene TRBV7-3 combines with J gene TRBJ2-2; D possibly corresponds to TRBD1 (6 bases). In germline, CDR1 is SGHTA, CDR2 FQGTGA. V lost 4 bases and J 6 bases, leaving 12 bases between the germline ends. This CDR3 contains 14 residues. The CDR3 here is CASSSQGFAGELFF. CDR3 coding DNA: TGTGCCAGCAGCTCACAGGGCTTTGCCGGGGAGCTGTTTTTT.

V usage is TRBV6-5 and J usage is TRBJ2-1, with D perhaps TRBD2 (6 bases). The V end was cut by 7 bases, the J end by 7 bases, with 17 bases between. Germline values: CDR1 MNHEY, CDR2 SVGAGI. The CDR3 is 14 residues long. The CDR3 DNA sequence: TGTGCCAGCACGTGGAGCCCGGAGGGAAATGAGCAGTTCTTC. Residues: CASTWSPEGNEQFF.

The chain carries TRBV28 and TRBJ2-7, with D perhaps matching TRBD2 (6 bases). Germline assignment: CDR1 MDHEN and CDR2 SYDVKM. The CDR3 consists of 15 residues. The V gene lost 6 bases and the J gene lost 5 bases, with 20 bases spanning the gap. CDR3 amino acids: CASSFPGGVGDEQYF. The CDR3 bases are TGTGCCAGCAGCTTTCCCGGAGGGGTTGGTGACGAGCAGTACTTC.

This clone was seen a single time. This rearrangement joins TRBV6-5 to TRBJ2-2; D might be TRBD1 (6 bases). This CDR3 comprises 13 residues. With 9 bases removed from V and 6 bases from J, the gap between germline ends came to 14 bases. Germline CDR1 reads MNHEY; CDR2 reads SVGAGI. In DNA, the CDR3 is TGTGCCAGAAAACAGGGTTGGCCCGGGGAGCTGTTTTTT. Translation: CARKQGWPGELFF.

This clone was counted a single time. The V call is TRBV9, the J call TRBJ2-7; D might be TRBD1 (5 bases). CDR3 size: 15 residues. The V end lost 0 bases, the J end lost 2 bases, and 12 bases lay between the germline ends. Germline V gene data show CDR1 as SGDLS and CDR2 as YYNGEE. The CDR3 DNA reads TGTGCCAGCAGCGTAGGTCCCAGGGTTCCCTACGAGCAGTACTTC. This codes for CASSVGPRVPYEQYF. Combining the CDR3 with reference TRBV9 and TRBJ2-7 gives the whole variable domain DSGVTQTPKHLITATGQRVTLRCSPRSGDLSVYWYQQSLDQGLQFLIQYYNGEERAKGNILERFSAQQFPDLHSELNLSSLELGDSALYFCASSVGPRVPYEQYFGPGTRLTVT.

This chain uses TRBV30 with TRBJ1-2; a weak D match, TRBD1 (5 bases). The V end was cut by 0 bases, the J end by 4 bases, with 15 bases between. Germline V gene sequence: CDR1 GTSNPN, CDR2 SVGIG (reference sequence). The CDR3 is made up of 15 amino acids. The CDR3 DNA follows: TGTGCCTGGAGTGTTGGAGGGGCCCTCCCCTATGGCTACACCTTC. Its protein is CAWSVGGALPYGYTF. Based on the CDR3 plus reference TRBV30 and TRBJ1-2, the full variable domain is SQTIHQWPATLVQPVGSPLSLECTVEGTSNPNLYWYRQAAGRGLQLLFYSVGIGQISSEVPQNLSASRPQDRQFILSSKKLLLSDSGFYLCAWSVGGALPYGYTFGSGTRLTVV.

The CDR3 sequence is CASSLVVSRTGELFF. The CDR3 nucleotides read TGTGCCAGCAGCCTAGTTGTTTCGAGAACCGGGGAGCTGTTTTTT. The chain combines TRBV7-3 with TRBJ2-2; no clear D. CDR3 length equals 15 residues. V was pared by 5 bases and J by 5 bases, with 15 bases between. Looked up from germline, CDR1 is SGHTA and CDR2 is FQGTGA.

V usage is TRBV18 and J usage is TRBJ1-4, with D possibly matching TRBD1 (5 bases). Germline V gene data show CDR1 as KGHSH and CDR2 as LQKENI. V was trimmed by 0 bases and J by 5 bases, leaving 10 bases between them. This CDR3 region has 15 residues. This CDR3 reads CASSPPGLGNEKLFF. For the CDR3, the DNA is TGTGCCAGCTCACCACCGGGACTGGGGAATGAAAAACTGTTTTTT.